The 8 T cell receptor beta chains listed next were all sequenced from one sample in a study of T cell changes during pregnancy in multiple sclerosis. Clones were read by immunoSEQ multiplex PCR, and TCRdb kept only the in-frame ones, dropping some. The sample carries around 44,000 clones, around 92% recorded once. The sample was peripheral blood. Receptors originate from a female donor with multiple sclerosis, enrolled in a pregnancy study.

The rearrangement joins TRBV9 to TRBJ2-1; 14 positions agree with TRBD2. V lost 4 bases and J lost 8; bases outside the gene matches: 5. Germline V gene data show CDR1 as SGDLS and CDR2 as YYNGEE. CDR3 length: 15 residues. The CDR3 nucleotides are TGTGCCAGCAGCCTCGGACTAGCGGGAGGATATGAGCAGTTCTTC. It is translated as CASSLGLAGGYEQFF.

Worth noting for this clone: The junction does not match germline at one end; this may be a read error. The chain couples TRBV5-1 to TRBJ1-1, with 7 bases aligning to TRBD1. The germline CDR1 and CDR2 sequences are SGHRS and YFSETQ. This CDR3 region has 15 residues. CDR3: CASTLERGHDTEAFF. CDR3 DNA sequence: TGCGCCAGCACCTTGGAGAGGGGGCATGACACTGAAGCTTTCTTT.

V usage is TRBV6-5 and J usage is TRBJ2-7; no reliable D call. The CDR3 contains 13 residues. Germline CDR1 MNHEY, CDR2 SVGAGI. Trimming removed 6 bases at V and 5 bases at J, with 14 bases between. The CDR3 region has the DNA TGTGCCAGCAGCCCATTAGGGTCCAACGAGCAGTACTTC. The encoded protein is CASSPLGSNEQYF.

V usage is TRBV6-5 and J usage is TRBJ2-6; D is undetermined. This CDR3 contains 16 residues. Germline CDR1 reads MNHEY; CDR2 reads SVGAGI. Trimming stripped 0 bases from V and 1 base from J, with 7 bases between. The CDR3 region has the DNA TGTGCCAGCAGTTACTCGCCCGGGTCTGGGGCCAACGTCCTGACTTTC. Its translation is CASSYSPGSGANVLTF.

This chain uses TRBV7-8 with TRBJ1-2; 10 positions match TRBD1. The CDR3 has 16 residues. CDR1 SGHVS and CDR2 FQNEAQ come from the germline V gene. V lost 4 bases to trimming and J lost 6 bases; unmatched junction nucleotides: 11. The CDR3 region has the DNA TGTGCCAGCAGCTACTCCGGGACAGGGGTGAGGGATGGCTACACCTTC. It yields the protein CASSYSGTGVRDGYTF.

The rearrangement joins TRBV4-3 to TRBJ1-5; D call uncertain. Trimming pared 1 base from V and 7 bases from J, leaving 8 bases between. Germline V lookup: CDR1 LGHNA, CDR2 YSLEER. The CDR3 runs 13 residues. CDR3 region: CASSQGLRQPQHF. The CDR3 bases are TGCGCCAGCAGCCAAGGTTTGCGGCAGCCCCAGCATTTT.

V usage is TRBV27 and J usage is TRBJ1-2; 7 bases agree with TRBD1. Trimming removed 6 bases from V and 7 bases from J; junction bases left unmatched: 5. Germline V gene sequence: CDR1 MNHEY, CDR2 SMNVEV (reference sequence). This CDR3 is 12 amino acids long. The CDR3 region is CASRTGLRGYTF. DNA of the CDR3: TGTGCCAGCAGGACAGGGTTACGTGGCTACACCTTC.

The rearrangement links TRBV4-2 to TRBJ1-2; tentative D call: TRBD1 (5 bases). CDR1 and CDR2 from the germline V gene are LGHNA and YNFKEQ. Trimming took off 1 base at V and 6 bases at J, with 9 bases between the two ends. This CDR3 contains 13 residues. The CDR3 protein is CASSQGLGDGYTF. The CDR3 DNA is TGTGCCAGCAGCCAAGGCTTGGGGGATGGCTACACCTTC.